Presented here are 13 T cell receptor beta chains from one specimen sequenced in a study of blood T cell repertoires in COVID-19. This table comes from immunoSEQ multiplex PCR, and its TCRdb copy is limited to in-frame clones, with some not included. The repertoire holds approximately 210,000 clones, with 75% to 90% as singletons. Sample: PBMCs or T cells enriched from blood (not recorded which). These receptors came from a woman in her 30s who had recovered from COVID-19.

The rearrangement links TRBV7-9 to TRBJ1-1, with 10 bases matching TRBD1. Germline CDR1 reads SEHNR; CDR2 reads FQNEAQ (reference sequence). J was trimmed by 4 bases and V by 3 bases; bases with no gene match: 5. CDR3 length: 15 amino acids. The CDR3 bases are TGTGCCAGCAGCTTTGACAGGGGGCCCCGCACTGAAGCTTTCTTT. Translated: CASSFDRGPRTEAFF.

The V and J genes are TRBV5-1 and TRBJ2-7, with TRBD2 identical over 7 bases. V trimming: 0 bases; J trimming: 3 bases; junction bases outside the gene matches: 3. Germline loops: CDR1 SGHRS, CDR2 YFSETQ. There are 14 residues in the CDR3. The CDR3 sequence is CASSLEGGFYEQYF. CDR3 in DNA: TGCGCCAGCAGCTTGGAGGGAGGGTTCTACGAGCAGTACTTC.

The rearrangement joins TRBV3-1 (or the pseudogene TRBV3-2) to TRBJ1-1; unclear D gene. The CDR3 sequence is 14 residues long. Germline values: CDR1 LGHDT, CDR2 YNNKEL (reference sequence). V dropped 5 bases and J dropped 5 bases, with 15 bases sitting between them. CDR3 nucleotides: TGTGCCAGCAGCTCGAGACGGAGTCGGACTGAAGCTTTCTTT. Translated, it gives CASSSRRSRTEAFF.

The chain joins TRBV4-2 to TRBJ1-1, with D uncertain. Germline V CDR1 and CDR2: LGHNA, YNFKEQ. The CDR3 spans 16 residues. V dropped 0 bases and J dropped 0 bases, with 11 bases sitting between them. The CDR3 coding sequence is TGTGCCAGCAGCCAAGAGAGTACGGCGGTGAACACTGAAGCTTTCTTT. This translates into CASSQESTAVNTEAFF.

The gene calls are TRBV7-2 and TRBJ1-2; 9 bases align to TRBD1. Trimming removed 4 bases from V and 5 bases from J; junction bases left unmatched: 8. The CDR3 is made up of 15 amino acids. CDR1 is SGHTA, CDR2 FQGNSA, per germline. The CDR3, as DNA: TGTGCCAGCAGCTCACAGGGGGCGCCCGGGTATGGCTACACCTTC. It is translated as CASSSQGAPGYGYTF.

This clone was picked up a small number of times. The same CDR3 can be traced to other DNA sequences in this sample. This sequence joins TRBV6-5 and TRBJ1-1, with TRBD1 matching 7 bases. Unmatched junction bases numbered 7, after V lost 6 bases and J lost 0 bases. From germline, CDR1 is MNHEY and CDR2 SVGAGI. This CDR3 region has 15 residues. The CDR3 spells CASRDRDRVNTEAFF. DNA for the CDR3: TGTGCCAGCAGGGACCGGGACAGAGTGAACACTGAAGCTTTCTTT.

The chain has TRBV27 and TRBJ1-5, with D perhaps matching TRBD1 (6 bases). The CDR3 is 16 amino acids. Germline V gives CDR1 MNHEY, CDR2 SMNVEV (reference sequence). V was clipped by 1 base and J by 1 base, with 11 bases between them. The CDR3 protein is CASSLYREGSNQPQHF. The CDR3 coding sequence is TGTGCCAGCAGTTTATACAGGGAGGGGAGCAATCAGCCCCAGCATTTT.

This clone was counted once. The chain's CDR3 is CASSAAAGDGTEAFF. As DNA, the CDR3 is TGTGCCAGCAGCGCGGCAGCAGGGGATGGGACTGAAGCTTTCTTT. The rearrangement joins TRBV5-5 to TRBJ1-1; D perhaps matches TRBD1 (6 bases). Trimming cost V 4 bases and J 5 bases, with 18 bases left between them. The CDR3 has 15 residues. The germline gives CDR1 SGHKS, CDR2 YYEKEE (reference sequence).

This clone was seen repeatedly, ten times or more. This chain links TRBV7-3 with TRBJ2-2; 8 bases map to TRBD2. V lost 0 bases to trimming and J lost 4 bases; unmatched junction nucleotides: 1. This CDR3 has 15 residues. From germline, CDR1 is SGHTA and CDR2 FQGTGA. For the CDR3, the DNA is TGTGCCAGCAGCTTAACTAGCGGGGTCACCGGGGAGCTGTTTTTT. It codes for CASSLTSGVTGELFF. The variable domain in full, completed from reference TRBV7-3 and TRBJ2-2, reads GAGVSQTPSNKVTEKGKYVELRCDPISGHTALYWYRQSLGQGPEFLIYFQGTGAADDSGLPNDRFFAVRPEGSVSTLKIQRTERGDSAVYLCASSLTSGVTGELFFGEGSRLTVL.

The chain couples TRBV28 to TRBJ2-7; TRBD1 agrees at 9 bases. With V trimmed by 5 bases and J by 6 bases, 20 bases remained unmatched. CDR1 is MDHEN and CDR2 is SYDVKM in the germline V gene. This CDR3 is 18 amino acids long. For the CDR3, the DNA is TGTGCCAGCAGTCCCACGCTCCTTGGGACAGGGCGGAACTTCGAGCAGTACTTC. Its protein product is CASSPTLLGTGRNFEQYF. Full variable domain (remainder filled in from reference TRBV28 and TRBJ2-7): DVKVTQSSRYLVKRTGEKVFLECVQDMDHENMFWYRQDPGLGLRLIYFSYDVKMKEKGDIPEGYSVSREKKERFSLILESASTNQTSMYLCASSPTLLGTGRNFEQYFGPGTRLTVT.

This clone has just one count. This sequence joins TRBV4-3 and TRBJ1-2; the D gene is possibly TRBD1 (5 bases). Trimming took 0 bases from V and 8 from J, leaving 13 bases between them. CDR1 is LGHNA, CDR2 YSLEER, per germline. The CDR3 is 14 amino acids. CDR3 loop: CASSQDRAMTGYTF. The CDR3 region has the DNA TGCGCCAGCAGCCAAGACAGGGCGATGACGGGCTACACCTTC.

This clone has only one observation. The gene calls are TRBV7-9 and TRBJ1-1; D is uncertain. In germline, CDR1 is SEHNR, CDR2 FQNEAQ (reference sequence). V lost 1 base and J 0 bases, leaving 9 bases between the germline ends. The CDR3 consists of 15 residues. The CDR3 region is CASSLGGGMNTEAFF. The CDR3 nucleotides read TGTGCCAGCAGCTTAGGGGGAGGTATGAACACTGAAGCTTTCTTT.

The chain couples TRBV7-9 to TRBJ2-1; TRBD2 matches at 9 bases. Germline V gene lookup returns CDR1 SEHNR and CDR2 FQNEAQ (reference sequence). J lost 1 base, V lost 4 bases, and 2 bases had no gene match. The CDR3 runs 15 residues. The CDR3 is CASSSAGGSYNEQFF. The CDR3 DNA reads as TGTGCCAGCAGCTCAGCGGGAGGATCCTACAATGAGCAGTTCTTC.